This T cell receptor (beta chain) was captured by sequencing in a study of cytotoxic CD8 clonotypes in ibrutinib-treated CLL. Generated by immunoSEQ multiplex PCR, the TCRdb table keeps only in-frame clones and is missing some. The table lists some 70,000 clones, about two thirds of them singletons. Trimming left V 5 bases short and J 0 bases short, with 14 bases between. Germline values: CDR1 SEHNR, CDR2 FQNEAQ (reference sequence). There are 17 residues in the CDR3. The rearrangement links TRBV7-9 to TRBJ2-6, with D perhaps TRBD2 (5 bases). The source was PBMCs, collected after 12 months of ibrutinib treatment. This clonotype originated in a human donor with chronic lymphocytic leukemia. CDR3 region: CASSHGMLFSGANVLTF. The CDR3 coding sequence is TGTGCCAGCAGCCACGGGATGCTCTTCTCTGGGGCCAACGTCCTGACTTTC.